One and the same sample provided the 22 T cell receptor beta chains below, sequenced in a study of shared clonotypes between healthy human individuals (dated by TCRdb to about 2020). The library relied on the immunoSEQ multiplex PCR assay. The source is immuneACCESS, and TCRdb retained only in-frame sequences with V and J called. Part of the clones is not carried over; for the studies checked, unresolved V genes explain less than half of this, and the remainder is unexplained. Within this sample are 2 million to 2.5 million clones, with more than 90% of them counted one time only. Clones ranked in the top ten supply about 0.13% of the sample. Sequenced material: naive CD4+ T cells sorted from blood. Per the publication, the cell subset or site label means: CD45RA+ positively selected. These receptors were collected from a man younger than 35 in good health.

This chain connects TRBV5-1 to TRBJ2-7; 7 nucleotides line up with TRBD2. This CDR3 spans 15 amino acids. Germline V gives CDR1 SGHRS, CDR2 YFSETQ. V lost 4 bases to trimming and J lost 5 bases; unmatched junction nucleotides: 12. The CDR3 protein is CASSPTSLVSNEQYF. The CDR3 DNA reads TGCGCCAGCAGCCCGACTAGCCTAGTTTCTAACGAGCAGTACTTC.

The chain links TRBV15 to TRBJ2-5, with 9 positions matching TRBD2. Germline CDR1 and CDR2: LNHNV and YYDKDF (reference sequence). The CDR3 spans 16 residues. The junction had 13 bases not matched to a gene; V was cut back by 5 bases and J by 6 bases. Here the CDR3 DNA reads TGTGCCACCAGCGAAAAACGTCCTAGCGGGACAAAGACCCAGTACTTC. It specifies CATSEKRPSGTKTQYF.

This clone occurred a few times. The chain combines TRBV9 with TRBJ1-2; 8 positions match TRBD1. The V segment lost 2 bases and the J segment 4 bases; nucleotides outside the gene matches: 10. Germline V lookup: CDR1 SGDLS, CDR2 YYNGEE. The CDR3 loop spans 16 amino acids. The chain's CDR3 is CASSVDGQGTVYGYTF. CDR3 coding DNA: TGTGCCAGCAGCGTTGACGGACAGGGTACGGTCTATGGCTACACCTTC.

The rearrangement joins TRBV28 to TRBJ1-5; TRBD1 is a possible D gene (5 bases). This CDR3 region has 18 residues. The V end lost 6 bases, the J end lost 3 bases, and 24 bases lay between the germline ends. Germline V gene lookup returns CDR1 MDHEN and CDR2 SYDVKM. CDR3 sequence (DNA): TGTGCCAGCAGCTTGGCCCGCGAGATGGGCAGGGTCAATCAGCCCCAGCATTTT. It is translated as CASSLAREMGRVNQPQHF.

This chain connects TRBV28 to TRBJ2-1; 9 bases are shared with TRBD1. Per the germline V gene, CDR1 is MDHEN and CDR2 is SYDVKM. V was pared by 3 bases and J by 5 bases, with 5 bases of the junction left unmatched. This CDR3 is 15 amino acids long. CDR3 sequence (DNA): TGTGCCAGCAGTTTTGGGGACAGGGACGACAATGAGCAGTTCTTC. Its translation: CASSFGDRDDNEQFF.

The CDR3 reads CAVLGDQPQHF. In DNA form, the CDR3 reads TGTGCCGTGTTGGGGGATCAGCCCCAGCATTTT. The chain is built from TRBV18 and TRBJ1-5, with TRBD1 as a possible D gene (5 bases). From germline, CDR1 is KGHSH and CDR2 LQKENI. V lost 11 bases and J 5 bases, leaving 10 bases between the germline ends. This CDR3 is 11 amino acids long.

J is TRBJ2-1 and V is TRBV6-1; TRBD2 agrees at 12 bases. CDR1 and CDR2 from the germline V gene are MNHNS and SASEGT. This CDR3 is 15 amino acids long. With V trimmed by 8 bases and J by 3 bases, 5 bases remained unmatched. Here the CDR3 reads CASARLAGDYNEQFF. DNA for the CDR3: TGTGCCAGCGCTAGACTAGCGGGGGACTACAATGAGCAGTTCTTC.

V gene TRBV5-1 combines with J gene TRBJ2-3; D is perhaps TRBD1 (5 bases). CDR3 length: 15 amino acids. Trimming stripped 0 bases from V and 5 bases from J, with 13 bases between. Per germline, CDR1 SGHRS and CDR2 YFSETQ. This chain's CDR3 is CASSLVRRVRDTQYF. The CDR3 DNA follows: TGCGCCAGCAGCTTGGTTCGCAGGGTTCGAGATACGCAGTATTTT.

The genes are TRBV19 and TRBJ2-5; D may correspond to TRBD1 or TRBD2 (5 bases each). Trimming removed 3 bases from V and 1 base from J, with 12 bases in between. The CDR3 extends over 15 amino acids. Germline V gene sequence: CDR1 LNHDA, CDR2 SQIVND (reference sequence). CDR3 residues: CASSMQGGPQETQYF. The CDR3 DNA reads TGTGCCAGTAGTATGCAGGGCGGGCCCCAAGAGACCCAGTACTTC.

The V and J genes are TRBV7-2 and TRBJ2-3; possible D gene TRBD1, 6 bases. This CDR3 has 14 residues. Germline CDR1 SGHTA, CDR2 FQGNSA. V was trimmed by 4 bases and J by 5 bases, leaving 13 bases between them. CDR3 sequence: CASSSRTVEDTQYF. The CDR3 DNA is TGTGCCAGCAGCTCACGGACAGTGGAAGATACGCAGTATTTT. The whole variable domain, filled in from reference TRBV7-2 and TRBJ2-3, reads GAGVSQSPSNKVTEKGKDVELRCDPISGHTALYWYRQSLGQGLEFLIYFQGNSAPDKSGLPSDRFSAERTGGSVSTLTIQRTQQEDSAVYLCASSSRTVEDTQYFGPGTRLTVL.

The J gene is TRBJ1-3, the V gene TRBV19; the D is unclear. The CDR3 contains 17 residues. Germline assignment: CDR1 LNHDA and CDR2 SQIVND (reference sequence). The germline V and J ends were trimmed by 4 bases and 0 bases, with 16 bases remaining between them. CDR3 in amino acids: CASSTPTRGSSGNTIYF. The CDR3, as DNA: TGTGCCAGTAGTACTCCGACGAGAGGGAGCTCTGGAAACACCATATATTTT.

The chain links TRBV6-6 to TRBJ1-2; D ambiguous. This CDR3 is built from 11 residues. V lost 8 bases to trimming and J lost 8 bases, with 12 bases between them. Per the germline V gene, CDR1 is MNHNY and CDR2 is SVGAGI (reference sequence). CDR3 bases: TGTGCCAGCTCGGGTTCATCCGGCTACACCTTC. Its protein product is CASSGSSGYTF.

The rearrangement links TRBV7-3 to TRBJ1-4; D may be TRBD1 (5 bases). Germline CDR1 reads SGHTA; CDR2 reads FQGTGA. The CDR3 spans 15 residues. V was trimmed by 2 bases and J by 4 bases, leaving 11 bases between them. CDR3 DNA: TGTGCCAGCAGCTTATCCGGGGCTTATAATGAAAAACTGTTTTTT. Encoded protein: CASSLSGAYNEKLFF. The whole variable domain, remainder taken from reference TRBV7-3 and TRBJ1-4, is GAGVSQTPSNKVTEKGKYVELRCDPISGHTALYWYRQSLGQGPEFLIYFQGTGAADDSGLPNDRFFAVRPEGSVSTLKIQRTERGDSAVYLCASSLSGAYNEKLFFGSGTQLSVL.

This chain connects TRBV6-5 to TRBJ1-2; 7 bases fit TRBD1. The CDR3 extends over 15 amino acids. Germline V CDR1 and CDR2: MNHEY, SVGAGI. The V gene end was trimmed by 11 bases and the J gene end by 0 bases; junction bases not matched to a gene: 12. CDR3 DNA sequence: TGTGCCTGCAAGACAGGGATGTCGTCTAACTATGGCTACACCTTC. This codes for CACKTGMSSNYGYTF.

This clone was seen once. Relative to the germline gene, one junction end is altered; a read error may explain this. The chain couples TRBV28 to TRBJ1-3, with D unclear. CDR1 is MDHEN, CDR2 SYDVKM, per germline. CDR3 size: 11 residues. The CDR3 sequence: CVSTLMDTIYF. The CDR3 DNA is TGTGTCAGCACCCTAATGGACACCATATATTTT.

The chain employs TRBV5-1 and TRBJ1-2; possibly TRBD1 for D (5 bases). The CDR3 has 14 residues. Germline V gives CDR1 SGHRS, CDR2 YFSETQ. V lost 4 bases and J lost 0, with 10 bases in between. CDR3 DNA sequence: TGCGCCAGCAGCCGGACATCAGCTAACTATGGCTACACCTTC. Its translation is CASSRTSANYGYTF.

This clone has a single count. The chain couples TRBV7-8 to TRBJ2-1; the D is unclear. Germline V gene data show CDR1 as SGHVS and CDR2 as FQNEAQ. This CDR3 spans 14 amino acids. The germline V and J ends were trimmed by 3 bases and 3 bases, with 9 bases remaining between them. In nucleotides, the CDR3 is TGTGCCAGCAGCTTCAGGACGGTCTACAATGAGCAGTTCTTC. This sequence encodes CASSFRTVYNEQFF.

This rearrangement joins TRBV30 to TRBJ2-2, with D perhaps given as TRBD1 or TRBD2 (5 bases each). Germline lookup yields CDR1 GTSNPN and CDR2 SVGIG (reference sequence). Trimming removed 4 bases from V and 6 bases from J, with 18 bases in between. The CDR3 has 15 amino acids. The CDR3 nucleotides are TGTGCCTGGATGCCGGGACCGACCCCAGCCGGGGAGCTGTTTTTT. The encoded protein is CAWMPGPTPAGELFF.

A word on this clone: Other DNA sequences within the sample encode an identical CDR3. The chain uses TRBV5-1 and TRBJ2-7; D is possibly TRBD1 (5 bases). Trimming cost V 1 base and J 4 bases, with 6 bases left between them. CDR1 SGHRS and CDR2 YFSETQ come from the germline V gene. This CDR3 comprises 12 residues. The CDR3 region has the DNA TGCGCCAGCAGCTTGCAGGGATACGAGCAGTACTTC. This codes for CASSLQGYEQYF.

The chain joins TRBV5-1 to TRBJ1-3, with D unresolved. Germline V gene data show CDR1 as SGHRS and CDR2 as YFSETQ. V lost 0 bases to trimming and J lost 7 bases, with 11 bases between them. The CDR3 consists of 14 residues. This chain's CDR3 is CASSLGSEINTIYF. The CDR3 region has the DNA TGCGCCAGCAGCTTGGGATCAGAAATCAACACCATATATTTT.

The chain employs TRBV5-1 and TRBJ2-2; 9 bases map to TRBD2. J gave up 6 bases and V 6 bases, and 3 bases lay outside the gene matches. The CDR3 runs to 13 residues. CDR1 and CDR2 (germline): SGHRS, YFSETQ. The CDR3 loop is CASTVAGAGELFF. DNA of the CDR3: TGCGCCAGCACGGTAGCGGGGGCCGGGGAGCTGTTTTTT.

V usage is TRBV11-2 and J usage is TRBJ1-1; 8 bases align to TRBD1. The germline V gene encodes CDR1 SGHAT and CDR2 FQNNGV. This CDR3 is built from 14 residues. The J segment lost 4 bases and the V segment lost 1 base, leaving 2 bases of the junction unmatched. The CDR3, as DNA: TGTGCCAGCAGCTTAGCTGGACAGGGCACTGAAGCTTTCTTT. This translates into CASSLAGQGTEAFF. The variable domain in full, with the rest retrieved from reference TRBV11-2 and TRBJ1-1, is EAGVAQSPRYKIIEKRQSVAFWCNPISGHATLYWYQQILGQGPKLLIQFQNNGVVDDSQLPKDRFSAERLKGVDSTLKIQPAKLEDSAVYLCASSLAGQGTEAFFGQGTRLTVV.